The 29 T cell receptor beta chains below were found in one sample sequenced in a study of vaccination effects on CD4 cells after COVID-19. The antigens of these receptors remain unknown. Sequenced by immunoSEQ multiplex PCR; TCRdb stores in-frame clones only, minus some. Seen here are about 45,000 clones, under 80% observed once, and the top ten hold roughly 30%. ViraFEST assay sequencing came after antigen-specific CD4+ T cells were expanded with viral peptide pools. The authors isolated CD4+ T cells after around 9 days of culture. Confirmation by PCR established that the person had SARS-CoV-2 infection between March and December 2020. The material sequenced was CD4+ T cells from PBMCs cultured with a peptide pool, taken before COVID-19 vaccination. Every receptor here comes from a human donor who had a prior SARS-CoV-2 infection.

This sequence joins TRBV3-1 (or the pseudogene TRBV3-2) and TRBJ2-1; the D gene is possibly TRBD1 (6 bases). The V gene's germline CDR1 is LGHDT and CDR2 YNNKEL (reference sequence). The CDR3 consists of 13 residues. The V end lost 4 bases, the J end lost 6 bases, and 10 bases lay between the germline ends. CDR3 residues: CASSLGAVNEQFF. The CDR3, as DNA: TGTGCCAGCAGCCTGGGGGCGGTCAATGAGCAGTTCTTC.

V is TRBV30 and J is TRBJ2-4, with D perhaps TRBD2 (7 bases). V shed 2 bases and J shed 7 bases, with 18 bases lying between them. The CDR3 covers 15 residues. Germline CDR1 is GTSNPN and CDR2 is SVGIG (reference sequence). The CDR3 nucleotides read TGTGCCTGGAGTCCTCCGGGAAGGGGGGGGAACATTCAGTACTTC. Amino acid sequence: CAWSPPGRGGNIQYF.

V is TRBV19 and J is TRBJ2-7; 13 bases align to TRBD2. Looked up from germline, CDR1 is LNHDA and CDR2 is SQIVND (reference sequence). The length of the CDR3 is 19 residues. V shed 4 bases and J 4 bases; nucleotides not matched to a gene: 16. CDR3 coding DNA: TGTGCCAGTAGTAAACCGGGACAGGGCGCGACTAGCGGGAGGTACGAGCAGTACTTC. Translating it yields CASSKPGQGATSGRYEQYF. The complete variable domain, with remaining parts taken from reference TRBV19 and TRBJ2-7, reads DGGITQSPKYLFRKEGQNVTLSCEQNLNHDAMYWYRQDPGQGLRLIYYSQIVNDFQKGDIAEGYSVSREKKESFPLTVTSAQKNPTAFYLCASSKPGQGATSGRYEQYFGPGTRLTVT.

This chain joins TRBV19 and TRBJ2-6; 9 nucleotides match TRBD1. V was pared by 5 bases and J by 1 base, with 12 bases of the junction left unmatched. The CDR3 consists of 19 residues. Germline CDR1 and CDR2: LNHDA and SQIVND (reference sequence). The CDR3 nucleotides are TGTGCCAGTAGTTCGGGGGCCGGGACAGGGACTTCTGGGGCCAACGTCCTGACTTTC. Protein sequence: CASSSGAGTGTSGANVLTF.

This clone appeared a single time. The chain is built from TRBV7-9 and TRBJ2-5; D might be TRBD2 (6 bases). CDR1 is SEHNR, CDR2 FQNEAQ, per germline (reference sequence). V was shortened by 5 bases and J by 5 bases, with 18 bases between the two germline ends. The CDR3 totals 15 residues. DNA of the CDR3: TGTGCCAGCAGCACGGGGACGGTTGGGGGGGAGACCCAGTACTTC. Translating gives CASSTGTVGGETQYF. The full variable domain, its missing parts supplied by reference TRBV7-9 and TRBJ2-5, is DTGVSQNPRHKITKRGQNVTFRCDPISEHNRLYWYRQTLGQGPEFLTYFQNEAQLEKSRLLSDRFSAERPKGSFSTLEIQRTEQGDSAMYLCASSTGTVGGETQYFGPGTRLLVL.

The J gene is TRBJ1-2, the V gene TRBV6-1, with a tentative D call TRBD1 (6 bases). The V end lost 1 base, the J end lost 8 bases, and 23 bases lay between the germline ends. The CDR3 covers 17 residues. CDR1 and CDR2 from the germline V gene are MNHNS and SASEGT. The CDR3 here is CASSEDTMIGGRGGYTF. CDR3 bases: TGTGCCAGCAGTGAAGACACAATGATAGGCGGCAGGGGAGGCTACACCTTC.

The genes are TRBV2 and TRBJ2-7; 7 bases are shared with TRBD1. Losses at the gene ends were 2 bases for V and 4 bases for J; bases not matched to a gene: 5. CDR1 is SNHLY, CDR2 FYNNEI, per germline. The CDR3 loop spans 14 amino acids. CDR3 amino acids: CASSELGQPYEQYF. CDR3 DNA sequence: TGTGCCAGCAGTGAACTGGGACAGCCTTACGAGCAGTACTTC.

CDR3 in amino acids: CASSQGLDEQYF. Written as DNA, the CDR3 is TGTGCCAGCAGCCAGGGGCTCGACGAGCAGTACTTC. The rearrangement joins TRBV14 to TRBJ2-7; D perhaps matches TRBD1 (5 bases). The CDR3 totals 12 residues. Per the germline V gene, CDR1 is SGHDN and CDR2 is FVKESK. The V and J ends lost 3 bases and 5 bases respectively, with 8 bases between them.

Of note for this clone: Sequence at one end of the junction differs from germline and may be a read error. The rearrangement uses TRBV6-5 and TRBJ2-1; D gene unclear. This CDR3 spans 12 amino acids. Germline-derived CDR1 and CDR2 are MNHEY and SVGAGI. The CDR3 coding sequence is TGTGCCAGCAGTTCCCCCTATAATGAGCAGTTCTTC. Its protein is CASSSPYNEQFF.

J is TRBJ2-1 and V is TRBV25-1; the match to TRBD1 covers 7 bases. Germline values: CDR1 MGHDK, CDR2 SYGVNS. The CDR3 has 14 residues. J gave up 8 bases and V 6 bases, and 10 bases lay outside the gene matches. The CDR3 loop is CASSYRGLRDEQFF. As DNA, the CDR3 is TGTGCCAGCAGCTACAGGGGTCTAAGGGATGAGCAGTTCTTC.

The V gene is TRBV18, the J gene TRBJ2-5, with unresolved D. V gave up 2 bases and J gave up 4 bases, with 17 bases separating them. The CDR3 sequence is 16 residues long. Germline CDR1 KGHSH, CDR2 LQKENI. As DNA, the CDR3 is TGTGCCAGCTCACCATTGGCCGCAAGTGTGGGAGAGACCCAGTACTTC. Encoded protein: CASSPLAASVGETQYF.

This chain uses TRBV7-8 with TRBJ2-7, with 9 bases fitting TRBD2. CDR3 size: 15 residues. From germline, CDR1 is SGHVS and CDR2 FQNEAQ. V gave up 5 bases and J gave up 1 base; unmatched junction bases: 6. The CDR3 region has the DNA TGTGCCAGCAGCCTGTTGGGACTAGCTTCCTACGAGCAGTACTTC. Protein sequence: CASSLLGLASYEQYF.

The CDR3 is CASSLAGQVAGANVLTF. The CDR3, as DNA: TGCGCCAGCAGCTTGGCCGGACAGGTAGCTGGGGCCAACGTCCTGACTTTC. The V gene is TRBV5-1, the J gene TRBJ2-6; 7 bases line up with TRBD1. Germline V lookup: CDR1 SGHRS, CDR2 YFSETQ. The CDR3 runs 17 residues. Trimming cost V 0 bases and J 2 bases; bases outside gene matches: 5. Together with reference TRBV5-1 and TRBJ2-6, the CDR3 gives the full variable domain: KAGVTQTPRYLIKTRGQQVTLSCSPISGHRSVSWYQQTPGQGLQFLFEYFSETQRNKGNFPGRFSGRQFSNSRSEMNVSTLELGDSALYLCASSLAGQVAGANVLTFGAGSRLTVL.

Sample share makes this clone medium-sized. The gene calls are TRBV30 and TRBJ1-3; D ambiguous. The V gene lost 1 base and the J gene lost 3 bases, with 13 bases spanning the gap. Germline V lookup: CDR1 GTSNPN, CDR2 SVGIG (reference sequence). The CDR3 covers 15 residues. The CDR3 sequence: CAWSDKQFLGNTIYF. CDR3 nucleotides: TGTGCCTGGAGTGACAAACAGTTTCTTGGAAACACCATATATTTT.

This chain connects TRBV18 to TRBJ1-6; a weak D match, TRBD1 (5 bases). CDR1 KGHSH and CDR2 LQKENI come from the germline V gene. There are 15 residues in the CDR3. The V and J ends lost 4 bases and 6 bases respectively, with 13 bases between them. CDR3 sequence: CASSRGTPSNSPLHF. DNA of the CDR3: TGTGCCAGCTCACGGGGGACCCCGAGTAATTCACCCCTCCACTTT. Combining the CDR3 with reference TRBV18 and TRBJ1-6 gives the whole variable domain NAGVMQNPRHLVRRRGQEARLRCSPMKGHSHVYWYRQLPEEGLKFMVYLQKENIIDESGMPKERFSAEFPKEGPSILRIQQVVRGDSAAYFCASSRGTPSNSPLHFGNGTRLTVT.

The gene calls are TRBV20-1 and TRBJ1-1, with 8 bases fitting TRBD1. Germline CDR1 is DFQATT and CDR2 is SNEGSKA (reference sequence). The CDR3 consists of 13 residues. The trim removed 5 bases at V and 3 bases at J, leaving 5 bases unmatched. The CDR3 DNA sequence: TGCAGTGCTGGTGGGACAGGCCACACTGAAGCTTTCTTT. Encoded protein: CSAGGTGHTEAFF.

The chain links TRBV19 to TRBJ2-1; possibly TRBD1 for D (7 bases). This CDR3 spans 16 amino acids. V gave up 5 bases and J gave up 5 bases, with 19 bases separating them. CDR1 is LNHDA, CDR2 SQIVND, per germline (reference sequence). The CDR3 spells CASSVAGGGLHNEQFF. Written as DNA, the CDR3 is TGTGCCAGTAGTGTCGCCGGAGGGGGCCTTCACAATGAGCAGTTCTTC.

The CDR3 DNA is TGTGCCAGTAGTTCCCCCCTGGGTCGGCTGTTTTTT. It encodes CASSSPLGRLFF. This chain joins TRBV19 and TRBJ2-2; no reliable D call. The V and J ends lost 5 bases and 13 bases respectively, with 14 bases between them. The CDR3 is 12 amino acids. CDR1 is LNHDA and CDR2 is SQIVND in the germline V gene (reference sequence). The variable domain in full, completed from reference TRBV19 and TRBJ2-2, reads DGGITQSPKYLFRKEGQNVTLSCEQNLNHDAMYWYRQDPGQGLRLIYYSQIVNDFQKGDIAEGYSVSREKKESFPLTVTSAQKNPTAFYLCASSSPLGRLFFGEGSRLTVL.

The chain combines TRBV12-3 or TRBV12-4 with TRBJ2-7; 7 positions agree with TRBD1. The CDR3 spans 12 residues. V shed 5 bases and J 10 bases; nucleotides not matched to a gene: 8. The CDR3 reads CASSIPTGRQYF. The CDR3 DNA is TGTGCCAGCAGTATACCGACAGGGCGCCAGTACTTC.

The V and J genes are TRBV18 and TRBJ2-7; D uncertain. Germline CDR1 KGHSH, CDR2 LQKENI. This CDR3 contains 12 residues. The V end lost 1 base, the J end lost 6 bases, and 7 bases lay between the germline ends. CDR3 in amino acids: CASSPQNREQYF. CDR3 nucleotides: TGTGCCAGCTCACCACAAAACCGCGAGCAGTACTTC.

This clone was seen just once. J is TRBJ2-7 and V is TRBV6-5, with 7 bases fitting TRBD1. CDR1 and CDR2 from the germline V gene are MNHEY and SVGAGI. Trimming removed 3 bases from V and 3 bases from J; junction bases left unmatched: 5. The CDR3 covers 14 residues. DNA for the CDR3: TGTGCCAGCAGTTATTCCGGGACAGACTACGAGCAGTACTTC. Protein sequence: CASSYSGTDYEQYF.

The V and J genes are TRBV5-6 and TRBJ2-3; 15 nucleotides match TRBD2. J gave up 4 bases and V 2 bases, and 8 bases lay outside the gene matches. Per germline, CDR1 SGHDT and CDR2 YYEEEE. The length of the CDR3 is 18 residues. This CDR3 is CASSFGTSGRRRSDTQYF. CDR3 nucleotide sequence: TGTGCCAGCAGCTTTGGGACTAGCGGGAGGCGTAGGTCAGATACGCAGTATTTT.

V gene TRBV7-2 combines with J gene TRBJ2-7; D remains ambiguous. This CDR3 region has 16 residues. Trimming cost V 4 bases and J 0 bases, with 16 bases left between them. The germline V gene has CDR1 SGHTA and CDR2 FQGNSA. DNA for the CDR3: TGTGCCAGCAGCTCCAGATCGGCGAAGAGCTCCTACGAGCAGTACTTC. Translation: CASSSRSAKSSYEQYF.

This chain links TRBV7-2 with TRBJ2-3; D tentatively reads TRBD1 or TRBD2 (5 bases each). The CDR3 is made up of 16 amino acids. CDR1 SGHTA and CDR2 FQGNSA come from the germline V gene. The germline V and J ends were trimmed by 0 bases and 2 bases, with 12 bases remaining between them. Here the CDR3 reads CASSLAGAGFTDTQYF. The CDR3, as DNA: TGTGCCAGCAGCTTAGCCGGGGCAGGTTTCACAGATACGCAGTATTTT.

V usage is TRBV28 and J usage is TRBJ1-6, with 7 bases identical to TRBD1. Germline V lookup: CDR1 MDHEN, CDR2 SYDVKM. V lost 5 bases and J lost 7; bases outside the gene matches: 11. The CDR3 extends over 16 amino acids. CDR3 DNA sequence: TGTGCCAGCAGTGGGGAAGACAGGGCCGAGAATTCACCCCTCCACTTT. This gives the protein CASSGEDRAENSPLHF. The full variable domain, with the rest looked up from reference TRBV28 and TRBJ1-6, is DVKVTQSSRYLVKRTGEKVFLECVQDMDHENMFWYRQDPGLGLRLIYFSYDVKMKEKGDIPEGYSVSREKKERFSLILESASTNQTSMYLCASSGEDRAENSPLHFGNGTRLTVT.

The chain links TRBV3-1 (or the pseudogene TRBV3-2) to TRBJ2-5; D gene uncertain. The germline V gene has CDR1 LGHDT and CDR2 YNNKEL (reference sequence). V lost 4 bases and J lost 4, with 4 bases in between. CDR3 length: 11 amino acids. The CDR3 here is CASSLLETQYF. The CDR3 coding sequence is TGTGCCAGCAGCCTTTTAGAGACCCAGTACTTC.

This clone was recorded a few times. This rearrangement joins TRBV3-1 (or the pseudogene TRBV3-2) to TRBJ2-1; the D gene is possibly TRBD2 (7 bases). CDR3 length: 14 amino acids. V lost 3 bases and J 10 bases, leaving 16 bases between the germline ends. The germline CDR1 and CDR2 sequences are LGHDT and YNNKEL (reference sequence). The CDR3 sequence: CASSHSGGGGEQFF. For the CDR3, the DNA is TGTGCCAGCAGCCATAGCGGAGGGGGGGGAGAGCAGTTCTTC.

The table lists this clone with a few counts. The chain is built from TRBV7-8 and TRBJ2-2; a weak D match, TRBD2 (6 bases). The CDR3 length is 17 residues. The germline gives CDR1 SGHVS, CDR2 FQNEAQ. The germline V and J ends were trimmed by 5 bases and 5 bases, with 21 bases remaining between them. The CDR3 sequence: CASSAVGGPYGTGELFF. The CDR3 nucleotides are TGTGCCAGCAGCGCAGTTGGAGGGCCCTATGGGACCGGGGAGCTGTTTTTT.

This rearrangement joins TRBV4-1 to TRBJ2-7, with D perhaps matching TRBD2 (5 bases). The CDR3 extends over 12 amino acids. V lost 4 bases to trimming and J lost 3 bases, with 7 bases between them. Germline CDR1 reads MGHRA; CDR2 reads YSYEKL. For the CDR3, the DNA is TGCGCCAGCAGCCCGGACTTCTACGAGCAGTACTTC. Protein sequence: CASSPDFYEQYF.